A single sample gave rise to the 12 T cell receptor beta chains below, sequenced in a study of T cell responses to AZD1222 COVID-19 vaccine. Generated by immunoSEQ multiplex PCR, the TCRdb table keeps only in-frame clones and is missing some. The table includes under 100,000 clones, around 86% detected once. The source was peripheral blood, collected on day 0 of AZD1222 vaccination. The source of these receptors is an adult in good health.

The chain couples TRBV19 to TRBJ1-5, with D unclear. The V end lost 7 bases, the J end lost 11 bases, and 12 bases lay between the germline ends. From germline, CDR1 is LNHDA and CDR2 SQIVND (reference sequence). This CDR3 has 11 amino acids. CDR3 in amino acids: CASTGFFAQHF. DNA for the CDR3: TGTGCCAGTACTGGGTTTTTCGCCCAGCATTTT.

The gene calls are TRBV18 and TRBJ2-1; 10 bases match TRBD2. The J segment lost 9 bases and the V segment lost 0 bases, leaving 8 bases of the junction unmatched. Per germline, CDR1 KGHSH and CDR2 LQKENI. This CDR3 region has 16 residues. The CDR3 region is CASSPPWLAGEVEQFF. In DNA form, the CDR3 reads TGTGCCAGCTCACCACCGTGGCTAGCGGGAGAGGTTGAGCAGTTCTTC.

This clone was seen a few times. V usage is TRBV2 and J usage is TRBJ1-2; D is ambiguous. With 2 bases removed from V and 2 bases from J, the gap between germline ends came to 9 bases. The CDR3 loop spans 14 amino acids. Germline V gene data show CDR1 as SNHLY and CDR2 as FYNNEI. The CDR3 sequence: CASSEIGPNYGYTF. In nucleotides, the CDR3 is TGTGCCAGCAGTGAAATAGGGCCGAACTATGGCTACACCTTC.

The V and J genes are TRBV5-1 and TRBJ2-5; maybe TRBD1 (6 bases). The CDR3 has 17 amino acids. The germline gives CDR1 SGHRS, CDR2 YFSETQ. Trimming removed 1 base at V and 1 base at J, with 17 bases between. In DNA, the CDR3 is TGCGCCAGCAGCTTGCGAGACAGGAGAATCGGCCAAGAGACCCAGTACTTC. It translates to CASSLRDRRIGQETQYF.

The genes are TRBV19 and TRBJ1-1; 9 bases agree with TRBD1. V lost 7 bases and J lost 3; bases outside the gene matches: 6. The germline V gene encodes CDR1 LNHDA and CDR2 SQIVND (reference sequence). CDR3 size: 14 residues. Written as DNA, the CDR3 is TGTGCCAGTACCGGGACAGGGACCCACACTGAAGCTTTCTTT. Translated, it gives CASTGTGTHTEAFF.

The chain is built from TRBV28 and TRBJ1-5, with D unclear. This CDR3 is built from 19 residues. Germline assignment: CDR1 MDHEN and CDR2 SYDVKM. With 4 bases removed from V and 4 bases from J, the gap between germline ends came to 26 bases. The CDR3: CASSSPTGRLTSRNQPQHF. The CDR3 nucleotides are TGTGCCAGCAGTTCTCCTACCGGGAGACTAACTTCGAGGAATCAGCCCCAGCATTTT.

This chain connects TRBV6-1 to TRBJ1-5; no firm D call. With 3 bases removed from V and 6 bases from J, the gap between germline ends came to 15 bases. The germline CDR1 and CDR2 sequences are MNHNS and SASEGT. This CDR3 comprises 15 residues. CDR3 nucleotides: TGTGCCAGCAGTGAGACACGACTACTGGGTCAGCCCCAGCATTTT. It codes for CASSETRLLGQPQHF.

This rearrangement joins TRBV29-1 to TRBJ1-4; 8 bases map to TRBD1. CDR3 length equals 15 residues. CDR1 and CDR2 from the germline V gene are SQVTM and ANQGSEA. V trimming: 6 bases; J trimming: 7 bases; junction bases outside the gene matches: 13. The CDR3 loop is CSVPEGPGGIEKLFF. The CDR3 bases are TGCAGCGTCCCAGAGGGCCCAGGGGGCATTGAAAAACTGTTTTTT.

The rearrangement uses TRBV5-4 and TRBJ2-2, with D perhaps matching TRBD1 (5 bases). The CDR3 contains 16 residues. V lost 6 bases and J 3 bases, leaving 18 bases between the germline ends. Germline CDR1 SGHNT, CDR2 YYREEE (reference sequence). In DNA form, the CDR3 reads TGTGCCAGCACCCCGGCAAGGGGCGCTGACACCGGGGAGCTGTTTTTT. Its translation is CASTPARGADTGELFF.

CDR3 loop: CASSTAGQNYGYTF. DNA for the CDR3: TGCGCCAGCAGCACGGCGGGACAGAACTATGGCTACACCTTC. The chain combines TRBV5-1 with TRBJ1-2, with 7 bases that match TRBD1. V shed 4 bases and J 2 bases; nucleotides not matched to a gene: 5. The CDR3 has 14 residues. In germline, CDR1 is SGHRS, CDR2 YFSETQ.

This chain joins TRBV19 and TRBJ1-5, with 7 bases fitting TRBD1. V lost 10 bases to trimming and J lost 6 bases; unmatched junction nucleotides: 9. Germline loops: CDR1 LNHDA, CDR2 SQIVND (reference sequence). The CDR3 is 13 residues long. CDR3 sequence (DNA): TGTGCCACCAGCGGAGGGGGCTCTCAGCCCCAGCATTTT. Protein product: CATSGGGSQPQHF.

The chain couples TRBV28 to TRBJ1-6; 8 bases are shared with TRBD1. Germline V gene data show CDR1 as MDHEN and CDR2 as SYDVKM. V lost 3 bases, J lost 9 bases, and 7 bases stayed unmatched. The CDR3 extends over 15 amino acids. The CDR3 DNA follows: TGTGCCAGCAGTTTCCCAGGGGGCAGGGGTTCACCCCTCCACTTT. It is translated as CASSFPGGRGSPLHF.